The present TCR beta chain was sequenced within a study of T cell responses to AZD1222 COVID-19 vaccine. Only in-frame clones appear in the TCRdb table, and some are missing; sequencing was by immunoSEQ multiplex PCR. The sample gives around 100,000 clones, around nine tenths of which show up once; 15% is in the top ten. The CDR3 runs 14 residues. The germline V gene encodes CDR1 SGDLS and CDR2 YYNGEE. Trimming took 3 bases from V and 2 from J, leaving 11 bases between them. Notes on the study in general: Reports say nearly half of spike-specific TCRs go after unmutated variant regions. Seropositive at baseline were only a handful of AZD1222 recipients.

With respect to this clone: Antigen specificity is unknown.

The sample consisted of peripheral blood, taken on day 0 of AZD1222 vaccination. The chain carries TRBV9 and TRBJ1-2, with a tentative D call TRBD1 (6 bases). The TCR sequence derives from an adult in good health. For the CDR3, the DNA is TGTGCCAGCAGCGACCACAGGGCAAACTATGGCTACACCTTC. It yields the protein CASSDHRANYGYTF.